This TCR beta chain was profiled in a study of T cells in Graves' hyperthyroidism and ophthalmopathy. Study findings and constraints: A 13 V-J signature model discriminated ophthalmopathy versus stable hyperthyroidism.

Over 18 months, lack of ophthalmopathy progression marked Graves' hyperthyroidism as stable. Newly diagnosed hyperthyroidism, duration under 2 months, in patients aged 18 to 65. Pregnant or lactating patients were excluded, as were those with uncontrolled infection or other autoimmune disease. This clonotype was detected a few times. Antigen: not known. V was trimmed by 8 bases and J by 0 bases, leaving 16 bases between them. CDR1 is DFQATT, CDR2 SNEGSKA, per germline (reference sequence). The CDR3 has 15 amino acids. RNA transcripts provided the source from which TCR beta CDR3 regions were amplified. First-round RT-PCR with HTBI primers amplified the TCR CDR3 region. MiXCR, run by TCRdb on the multiplex PCR reads, gives a single entry per CDR3 protein. The data hold a few hundred thousand distinct CDR3 sequences, with about 15% observed a single time.

Sequencing was carried out using blood. This rearrangement joins TRBV20-1 to TRBJ2-2; D is perhaps TRBD2 (6 bases). The receptor was derived from a woman aged 25-40 years with Graves' hyperthyroidism. CDR3 residues: CSTTTPGANTGELFF. The CDR3 DNA follows: TGCAGTACCACGACCCCGGGGGCGAACACCGGGGAGCTGTTTTTT.